These 9 T cell receptor beta chains came from one sample sequenced in a study of graft-versus-host responses after intestinal transplantation. Clones were read by immunoSEQ multiplex PCR, and TCRdb kept only the in-frame ones, dropping some. This sample yields about 21,000 clones, of which around 92% are seen a single time; roughly 44% belongs to the top ten. Source: PBMCs, taken about 260 days after intestinal transplant. These receptors were collected from a human patient who received an intestinal transplant, so some T cells may come from the graft donor.

The rearrangement joins TRBV27 to TRBJ1-2; no clear D gene. The germline V gene encodes CDR1 MNHEY and CDR2 SMNVEV (reference sequence). This CDR3 has 12 residues. Trimming stripped 3 bases from V and 5 bases from J, with 7 bases between. The CDR3 spells CASSFRGYGYTF. CDR3 bases: TGTGCCAGCAGTTTCCGCGGGTATGGCTACACCTTC.

The rearrangement uses TRBV18 and TRBJ2-1, with 9 positions matching TRBD1. J lost 2 bases, V lost 2 bases, and 7 bases had no gene match. Germline lookup yields CDR1 KGHSH and CDR2 LQKENI. The CDR3 covers 17 residues. The DNA of the CDR3 is TGTGCCAGCTCACCAGCTGCACAGGGGGCTCCCTACAATGAGCAGTTCTTC. It yields the protein CASSPAAQGAPYNEQFF. The full variable domain, completed using reference TRBV18 and TRBJ2-1, is NAGVMQNPRHLVRRRGQEARLRCSPMKGHSHVYWYRQLPEEGLKFMVYLQKENIIDESGMPKERFSAEFPKEGPSILRIQQVVRGDSAAYFCASSPAAQGAPYNEQFFGPGTRLTVL.

The chain is built from TRBV18 and TRBJ2-3; D remains ambiguous. V was shortened by 2 bases and J by 2 bases, with 2 bases between the two germline ends. The CDR3 spans 12 residues. Germline V CDR1 and CDR2: KGHSH, LQKENI. CDR3 region: CASSPSTDTQYF. CDR3 nucleotide sequence: TGTGCCAGCTCACCATCCACAGATACGCAGTATTTT.

This chain connects TRBV7-9 to TRBJ1-5; D ambiguous. V lost 4 bases to trimming and J lost 1 base, with 2 bases between them. The length of the CDR3 is 12 residues. Germline values: CDR1 SEHNR, CDR2 FQNEAQ (reference sequence). CDR3 in amino acids: CASSYSNQPQHF. The CDR3 region has the DNA TGTGCCAGCAGCTACAGCAATCAGCCCCAGCATTTT. Drawing the rest from reference TRBV7-9 and TRBJ1-5, the complete variable domain is DTGVSQNPRHKITKRGQNVTFRCDPISEHNRLYWYRQTLGQGPEFLTYFQNEAQLEKSRLLSDRFSAERPKGSFSTLEIQRTEQGDSAMYLCASSYSNQPQHFGDGTRLSIL.

This chain uses TRBV5-4 with TRBJ2-7; possibly TRBD2 for D (5 bases). The CDR3 is made up of 13 amino acids. From germline, CDR1 is SGHNT and CDR2 YYREEE (reference sequence). V dropped 5 bases and J dropped 3 bases, with 12 bases sitting between them. The CDR3 loop reads CASRPGINYEQYF. As DNA, the CDR3 is TGTGCCAGCAGACCCGGGATCAACTACGAGCAGTACTTC.

This chain connects TRBV27 to TRBJ2-5; 8 positions match TRBD1. Germline V CDR1 and CDR2: MNHEY, SMNVEV (reference sequence). V gave up 6 bases and J gave up 3 bases; unmatched junction bases: 3. CDR3 size: 13 residues. CDR3 sequence reads: CASRPGQEETQYF. The CDR3 DNA reads TGTGCCAGCAGGCCGGGACAGGAAGAGACCCAGTACTTC.

The chain has TRBV6-5 and TRBJ2-1; TRBD1 or TRBD2 may be the D gene (5 bases each). This CDR3 contains 15 residues. V lost 8 bases to trimming and J lost 4 bases, with 18 bases between them. Germline CDR1 and CDR2: MNHEY and SVGAGI. The DNA for the CDR3 is TGTGCCAGCTTCAATGGGGGATCGGGATACAATGAGCAGTTCTTC. It specifies CASFNGGSGYNEQFF.

The chain has TRBV30 and TRBJ2-7; the match to TRBD1 covers 10 bases. The CDR3 has 13 residues. The J segment lost 2 bases and the V segment lost 5 bases, leaving 3 bases of the junction unmatched. Germline-derived CDR1 and CDR2 are GTSNPN and SVGIG (reference sequence). CDR3 coding DNA: TGTGCCTGGGGACAGGGGGTACCCTACGAGCAGTACTTC. It translates to CAWGQGVPYEQYF.

The rearrangement joins TRBV2 to TRBJ1-6; 8 bases agree with TRBD1. Germline V CDR1 and CDR2: SNHLY, FYNNEI. This CDR3 is 13 amino acids long. V was clipped by 6 bases and J by 6 bases; unmatched bases: 1. The CDR3 DNA follows: TGTGCCAGCAGCGACAGGGGTAATTCACCCCTCCACTTT. Residues: CASSDRGNSPLHF.